One sample yielded the 25 T cell receptor beta chains listed below, sequenced in a study of blood T cell repertoires in COVID-19. Clones were read by immunoSEQ multiplex PCR, and TCRdb kept only the in-frame ones, dropping some. The sample consists of about 160,000 clones, under 90% of them appearing once. The sequenced sample consisted of PBMCs or T cells enriched from blood (not recorded which). The origin of the receptors is a man in his 60s who had recovered from COVID-19.

The chain is built from TRBV5-6 and TRBJ2-1; 10 nucleotides agree with TRBD1. The V gene's germline CDR1 is SGHDT and CDR2 YYEEEE. V lost 7 bases, J lost 0 bases, and 13 bases stayed unmatched. CDR3 length equals 18 residues. CDR3 sequence reads: CASSRPGQGKSSYNEQFF. The CDR3, as DNA: TGTGCCAGCTCCCGGCCGGGACAGGGGAAGAGCTCCTACAATGAGCAGTTCTTC.

The gene calls are TRBV14 and TRBJ2-1; TRBD1 matches 8 bases. Germline CDR1 is SGHDN and CDR2 is FVKESK. CDR3 length equals 17 residues. V lost 4 bases to trimming and J lost 7 bases; unmatched junction nucleotides: 15. For the CDR3, the DNA is TGTGCCAGCAGCCCCAGTCTAGGCAGGGGGCGAAGGAATGAGCAGTTCTTC. Translation: CASSPSLGRGRRNEQFF.

The chain links TRBV25-1 to TRBJ2-2; TRBD1 matches 7 bases. CDR3 length equals 17 residues. Trimming at V came to 4 bases and at J to 5 bases, leaving 13 bases not matched to a gene. Germline V gives CDR1 MGHDK, CDR2 SYGVNS. CDR3 DNA: TGTGCCAGCAGTGGCCCGACCGGGACAGTTCGGACCGGGGAGCTGTTTTTT. Translated: CASSGPTGTVRTGELFF.

This chain joins TRBV10-3 and TRBJ1-5; no definite D call. CDR1 ENHRY and CDR2 SYGVKD come from the germline V gene. This CDR3 region has 13 residues. Trimming took 10 bases from V and 7 from J, leaving 17 bases between them. For the CDR3, the DNA is TGTGCCAGAGCGGACGGTCCGGGGCAGCCCCAGCATTTT. Translating gives CARADGPGQPQHF.

This clone was recorded once. The V call is TRBV7-2, the J call TRBJ1-5, with 8 bases matching TRBD1. The CDR3 loop spans 14 amino acids. After removal of 2 bases from V and 3 bases from J, the junction contained 0 bases not matched to a gene. CDR1 SGHTA and CDR2 FQGNSA come from the germline V gene. In DNA, the CDR3 is TGTGCCAGCAGCTTACAGGGGGCCAATCAGCCCCAGCATTTT. Its translation is CASSLQGANQPQHF.

This clone was observed a single time. V and J are TRBV7-6 and TRBJ2-3; 8 bases match TRBD2. Trimming took 1 base from V and 0 from J; bases not matched to a gene: 9. This CDR3 region has 18 residues. Germline V gives CDR1 SGHVS, CDR2 FNYEAQ. CDR3 protein: CASSLVGGSGTSTDTQYF. The CDR3 bases are TGTGCCAGCAGCTTAGTCGGGGGTAGCGGGACTAGCACAGATACGCAGTATTTT.

This chain uses TRBV29-1 with TRBJ2-7; 7 bases line up with TRBD1. CDR1 and CDR2 from the germline V gene are SQVTM and ANQGSEA. The junction had 14 bases not matched to a gene; V was cut back by 6 bases and J by 6 bases. This CDR3 contains 14 residues. CDR3 nucleotide sequence: TGCAGCGTAGGGTCCGGGACAGACTTCTCCGAGCAGTACTTC. Amino acid sequence: CSVGSGTDFSEQYF.

V gene TRBV11-1 combines with J gene TRBJ2-1, with a weak D call TRBD2 (5 bases). The CDR3 extends over 16 amino acids. Germline-derived CDR1 and CDR2 are SGHAT and FQDESV (reference sequence). Trimming removed 5 bases from V and 0 bases from J, with 14 bases in between. In DNA form, the CDR3 reads TGTGCCAGCAGCCGAGAACGCGGGCTCTCCTACAATGAGCAGTTCTTC. This translates into CASSRERGLSYNEQFF.

The chain joins TRBV3-1 (or the pseudogene TRBV3-2) to TRBJ2-7, with unresolved D. Trimming took 3 bases from V and 4 from J, leaving 7 bases between them. CDR1 and CDR2 from the germline V gene are LGHDT and YNNKEL (reference sequence). The CDR3 has 12 amino acids. The CDR3 protein is CASSQARYEQYF. The CDR3 region has the DNA TGTGCCAGCAGCCAGGCGAGGTACGAGCAGTACTTC.

V usage is TRBV7-2 and J usage is TRBJ1-6; D is ambiguous. V was clipped by 5 bases and J by 3 bases, with 11 bases between them. This CDR3 is built from 15 residues. The V gene's germline CDR1 is SGHTA and CDR2 FQGNSA. CDR3 protein: CASSPTANYNSPLHF. In DNA form, the CDR3 reads TGTGCCAGCAGCCCTACAGCTAACTATAATTCACCCCTCCACTTT.

The chain recombines TRBV24-1 with TRBJ2-3; D might be TRBD2 (6 bases). The V end was cut by 1 base, the J end by 0 bases, with 13 bases between. Germline CDR1 is KGHDR and CDR2 is SFDVKD. The CDR3 runs to 17 residues. The CDR3 here is CATSDFLGGASTDTQYF. In DNA form, the CDR3 reads TGTGCCACCAGTGATTTTCTCGGCGGGGCTAGCACAGATACGCAGTATTTT.

The CDR3 protein is CATSSTGGKNIQYF. The CDR3 DNA follows: TGTGCCACCAGCAGTACAGGGGGGAAAAACATTCAGTACTTC. The chain combines TRBV15 with TRBJ2-4; 8 nucleotides align to TRBD1. The CDR3 is made up of 14 amino acids. CDR1 and CDR2 (germline): LNHNV, YYDKDF (reference sequence). With V trimmed by 3 bases and J by 4 bases, 2 bases remained unmatched.

The chain uses TRBV18 and TRBJ2-7; 13 bases agree with TRBD2. CDR1 is KGHSH and CDR2 is LQKENI in the germline V gene. This CDR3 has 15 residues. After removal of 3 bases from V and 4 bases from J, the junction contained 3 bases not matched to a gene. This CDR3 reads CASSPRTSGSYEQYF. CDR3 coding DNA: TGTGCCAGCTCACCCAGGACTAGCGGGAGTTACGAGCAGTACTTC.

The chain joins TRBV5-4 to TRBJ2-1, with a possible D match to TRBD1 (5 bases). V lost 0 bases and J 6 bases, leaving 7 bases between the germline ends. The V gene's germline CDR1 is SGHNT and CDR2 YYREEE (reference sequence). This CDR3 is built from 13 residues. The CDR3 DNA is TGTGCCAGCAGCTTGGCAGGGTTCAATGAGCAGTTCTTC. This sequence encodes CASSLAGFNEQFF.

The chain links TRBV29-1 to TRBJ1-4; 7 bases agree with TRBD1. J gave up 3 bases and V 4 bases, and 5 bases lay outside the gene matches. CDR3 size: 14 residues. Germline CDR1 is SQVTM and CDR2 is ANQGSEA. The CDR3 bases are TGCAGCGTTGCGGAGGGGGCGGCTAATGAAAAACTGTTTTTT. Protein: CSVAEGAANEKLFF.

The chain employs TRBV27 and TRBJ2-7, with 16 bases fitting TRBD2. J lost 3 bases, V lost 8 bases, and 10 bases had no gene match. The CDR3 has 17 residues. Germline lookup yields CDR1 MNHEY and CDR2 SMNVEV (reference sequence). The CDR3 loop reads CASLPWGTSGRVYEQYF. CDR3 sequence (DNA): TGTGCCAGCCTCCCCTGGGGGACTAGCGGGAGGGTCTACGAGCAGTACTTC.

The V and J genes are TRBV29-1 and TRBJ2-7; 8 positions match TRBD1. The ends lost 6 bases at V and 2 bases at J; junction bases unmatched: 0. This CDR3 is built from 11 residues. Germline CDR1 reads SQVTM; CDR2 reads ANQGSEA. The CDR3: CSVQGAYEQYF. As DNA, the CDR3 is TGCAGCGTACAGGGGGCCTACGAGCAGTACTTC.

V gene TRBV5-6 combines with J gene TRBJ2-5, with a weak D call TRBD1 (5 bases). This CDR3 is built from 15 residues. V was cut by 0 bases and J by 1 base, with 10 bases left in between. CDR1 and CDR2 (germline): SGHDT, YYEEEE. DNA of the CDR3: TGTGCCAGCAGCTTGGTTCAGGGTGTCCAAGAGACCCAGTACTTC. This codes for CASSLVQGVQETQYF.

This chain joins TRBV7-2 and TRBJ2-5, with 10 bases lining up with TRBD2. The CDR3 runs 16 residues. Germline CDR1 SGHTA, CDR2 FQGNSA. Germline trimming cut 2 bases from V and 5 bases from J; bases unmatched to any gene: 8. The CDR3 loop reads CASSLTSGAVWETQYF. CDR3 sequence (DNA): TGTGCCAGCAGCTTAACTAGCGGGGCCGTCTGGGAGACCCAGTACTTC.

The J gene is TRBJ2-7, the V gene TRBV18, with 10 positions matching TRBD2. Looked up from germline, CDR1 is KGHSH and CDR2 is LQKENI. This CDR3 is built from 15 residues. V lost 3 bases to trimming and J lost 7 bases; unmatched junction nucleotides: 9. The CDR3 coding sequence is TGTGCCAGCTCACCGAGCGGGAGGGCCTCCTGGGAGCAGTACTTC. This sequence encodes CASSPSGRASWEQYF. Using reference TRBV18 and TRBJ2-7 for the parts outside the CDR3, the full variable domain is NAGVMQNPRHLVRRRGQEARLRCSPMKGHSHVYWYRQLPEEGLKFMVYLQKENIIDESGMPKERFSAEFPKEGPSILRIQQVVRGDSAAYFCASSPSGRASWEQYFGPGTRLTVT.

J is TRBJ1-2 and V is TRBV19; TRBD1 agrees at 9 bases. V was clipped by 9 bases and J by 2 bases; unmatched bases: 7. The CDR3 spans 14 residues. Germline V gives CDR1 LNHDA, CDR2 SQIVND (reference sequence). CDR3: CASMGTGSNYGYTF. The CDR3 DNA reads as TGTGCCAGCATGGGGACAGGGTCAAACTATGGCTACACCTTC.

This chain uses TRBV4-1 with TRBJ1-2; D may be TRBD1 (6 bases). Trimming took 1 base from V and 7 from J, leaving 13 bases between them. Germline CDR1 reads MGHRA; CDR2 reads YSYEKL. This CDR3 comprises 14 residues. The CDR3 sequence: CASSQGDKSAGYTF. The CDR3, as DNA: TGCGCCAGCAGCCAAGGGGACAAATCGGCTGGCTACACCTTC.

Only a few counts were recorded for this clone. J is TRBJ2-5 and V is TRBV7-8, with 11 bases fitting TRBD2. Germline V gene lookup returns CDR1 SGHVS and CDR2 FQNEAQ. V lost 1 base, J lost 0 bases, and 4 bases stayed unmatched. This CDR3 is built from 17 residues. CDR3 nucleotides: TGTGCCAGCAGCTTAGATACTAGCGGGGGAAACCAAGAGACCCAGTACTTC. Amino acids: CASSLDTSGGNQETQYF.

The chain employs TRBV7-8 and TRBJ2-7, with TRBD1 matching 11 bases. Trimming at V came to 5 bases and at J to 7 bases, leaving 13 bases not matched to a gene. This CDR3 is built from 16 residues. The germline CDR1 and CDR2 sequences are SGHVS and FQNEAQ. The CDR3 DNA reads as TGTGCCAGCAGCCTAAAATTACCGGGACAGGGGGGAGAGCAGTACTTC. This translates into CASSLKLPGQGGEQYF.

This clone was counted once. The CDR3 nucleotides are TGTGCCAGCAGGAACAGGGACGCTCAGCCCCAGCATTTT. Translated, it gives CASRNRDAQPQHF. This rearrangement joins TRBV28 to TRBJ1-5, with a tentative D call TRBD1 (6 bases). The V gene's germline CDR1 is MDHEN and CDR2 SYDVKM. This CDR3 is built from 13 residues. V was shortened by 6 bases and J by 6 bases, with 12 bases between the two germline ends.